The 5 T cell receptor beta chains given below trace back to one sample, sequenced in a study of blood T cell repertoires in COVID-19. TCRdb keeps only in-frame clones here, not all; method: immunoSEQ multiplex PCR. The sample yields 180,000 or so clones, 65% to 85% seen once. Sequencing was carried out using PBMCs or T cells enriched from blood (not recorded which). These receptors were collected from a man aged 35-49 years who had recovered from COVID-19.

This chain joins TRBV19 and TRBJ1-1; D gene unclear. V was cut by 5 bases and J by 11 bases, with 18 bases left in between. The germline V gene encodes CDR1 LNHDA and CDR2 SQIVND (reference sequence). The CDR3 extends over 13 amino acids. CDR3 sequence: CASSRRVFKSAFF. The CDR3 DNA is TGTGCCAGTAGTCGTCGGGTCTTCAAATCGGCTTTCTTT. Looking up the rest from reference TRBV19 and TRBJ1-1 gives the full variable domain: DGGITQSPKYLFRKEGQNVTLSCEQNLNHDAMYWYRQDPGQGLRLIYYSQIVNDFQKGDIAEGYSVSREKKESFPLTVTSAQKNPTAFYLCASSRRVFKSAFFGQGTRLTVV.

This clone has a handful of counts. This chain connects TRBV9 to TRBJ2-7, with 7 bases that match TRBD2. Germline V lookup: CDR1 SGDLS, CDR2 YYNGEE. Germline trimming cut 0 bases from V and 2 bases from J; bases unmatched to any gene: 5. The CDR3 spans 15 residues. The CDR3 DNA follows: TGTGCCAGCAGCGTAGGGGCGGGGGAAACCTACGAGCAGTACTTC. Amino acids: CASSVGAGETYEQYF.

For this clone: The sample holds other DNA sequences that translate to the same CDR3. The chain is built from TRBV2 and TRBJ1-1; D not resolved. Germline V gene sequence: CDR1 SNHLY, CDR2 FYNNEI. This CDR3 is built from 11 residues. The ends were cut back, 7 bases at V and 0 bases at J, with 3 bases in the middle. CDR3 sequence (DNA): TGTGCCAGCATAATGAACACTGAAGCTTTCTTT. Translation gives CASIMNTEAFF.

The chain recombines TRBV20-1 with TRBJ2-3; 11 bases are shared with TRBD2. The CDR3 length is 16 residues. Germline lookup yields CDR1 DFQATT and CDR2 SNEGSKA (reference sequence). V lost 3 bases and J lost 2; bases outside the gene matches: 7. DNA of the CDR3: TGCAGTGCTAGTCGGGTAGCGGGGGGGTACACAGATACGCAGTATTTT. This gives the protein CSASRVAGGYTDTQYF.

The chain carries TRBV4-1 and TRBJ1-1; tentatively, D is TRBD1 (5 bases). The CDR3 contains 14 residues. Germline CDR1 and CDR2: MGHRA and YSYEKL. V lost 6 bases and J lost 6, with 17 bases in between. This chain's CDR3 is CASSDAGPWAEAFF. The DNA of the CDR3 is TGCGCCAGCAGTGATGCAGGGCCCTGGGCTGAAGCTTTCTTT.